These 10 T cell receptor beta chains originate from one sample sequenced in a study of blood T cell repertoires in COVID-19 (dated by TCRdb to about 2020). The library came from the immunoSEQ multiplex PCR assay. TCRdb provides this immuneACCESS table in a form limited to in-frame rearrangements. Some clones are lacking; in checked studies, under half of them reflect an unresolved V gene, and why the rest are absent is not known. The sample includes over 250,000 clones, with approximately 89% observed a single time. The ten top clones hold approximately 5.3% of the sample. The sequencing sample was made of PBMCs or T cells enriched from blood (not recorded which). The receptors stem from a woman younger than 45 who had recovered from COVID-19.

This clone was counted once. Other DNA sequences in this sample translate to the same CDR3. V gene TRBV19 combines with J gene TRBJ1-5; a weak D match, TRBD1 (6 bases). The CDR3 runs 16 residues. Germline-derived CDR1 and CDR2 are LNHDA and SQIVND (reference sequence). V was trimmed by 3 bases and J by 0 bases, leaving 12 bases between them. CDR3 residues: CASSIGQSYSNQPQHF. In DNA form, the CDR3 reads TGTGCCAGTAGTATTGGACAGTCATATAGCAATCAGCCCCAGCATTTT.

The rearrangement joins TRBV27 to TRBJ1-6, with D tentatively TRBD1 (6 bases). The length of the CDR3 is 14 residues. Germline loops: CDR1 MNHEY, CDR2 SMNVEV (reference sequence). V lost 2 bases to trimming and J lost 9 bases, with 11 bases between them. The CDR3 DNA reads as TGTGCCAGCAGTTTAAGTCTAGGGGGTTCACCCCTCCACTTT. Encoded protein: CASSLSLGGSPLHF.

V and J are TRBV28 and TRBJ2-3; 7 bases fit TRBD2. V lost 8 bases, J lost 2 bases, and 10 bases stayed unmatched. The CDR3 covers 15 residues. Looked up from germline, CDR1 is MDHEN and CDR2 is SYDVKM. The CDR3 region has the DNA TGTGCCAGCCGAGGACTAGTTAGATTCACAGATACGCAGTATTTT. Translating it yields CASRGLVRFTDTQYF.

The DNA for the CDR3 is TGTGCCAGTAGTCGGGGTCTAGCGGGGGGTTATGAGCAGTTCTTC. Translated, it gives CASSRGLAGGYEQFF. J is TRBJ2-1 and V is TRBV19; 11 bases are shared with TRBD2. The J segment lost 8 bases and the V segment lost 5 bases, leaving 8 bases of the junction unmatched. Germline V gene lookup returns CDR1 LNHDA and CDR2 SQIVND (reference sequence). There are 15 residues in the CDR3.

A single count supports this clone. The chain joins TRBV7-3 to TRBJ2-5, with D hard to call. This CDR3 is built from 14 residues. Between the trimmed V and J ends, which lost 6 bases and 5 bases, there was a span of 16 bases. The germline gives CDR1 SGHTA, CDR2 FQGTGA. The CDR3 nucleotides read TGTGCCAGCAGGGTTCCATATACGAGGGAGACCCAGTACTTC. Translated, it gives CASRVPYTRETQYF.

With respect to this clone: A read error may account for a junction end that differs from germline. The V call is TRBV7-9, the J call TRBJ1-4, with D tentatively TRBD1 (6 bases). CDR1 is SEHNR and CDR2 is FQNEAQ in the germline V gene (reference sequence). This CDR3 has 15 amino acids. The CDR3 here is CASRLEGGDSQKLFF. The CDR3 DNA reads TGTGCCAGCAGATTAGAAGGGGGAGACTCGCAAAAACTGTTTTTT.

Only one count was recorded for this clone. The rearrangement joins TRBV6-5 to TRBJ1-2; a possible D gene is TRBD1 (5 bases). This CDR3 is built from 12 residues. Germline CDR1 is MNHEY and CDR2 is SVGAGI. The V gene lost 9 bases and the J gene lost 8 bases, with 16 bases spanning the gap. The chain's CDR3 is CASTPGGYGYTF. In DNA form, the CDR3 reads TGTGCCAGTACGCCGGGGGGTTACGGCTACACCTTC.

J is TRBJ1-2 and V is TRBV7-2, with D uncertain. V was pared by 2 bases and J by 4 bases, with 17 bases between. This CDR3 is built from 16 residues. Germline CDR1 is SGHTA and CDR2 is FQGNSA. The chain's CDR3 is CASSLSIKGSGYGYTF. CDR3 bases: TGTGCCAGCAGCTTATCGATAAAAGGGAGCGGCTATGGCTACACCTTC.

The chain combines TRBV7-2 with TRBJ2-5; D possibly corresponds to TRBD1 (6 bases). The V gene lost 4 bases and the J gene lost 5 bases, with 20 bases spanning the gap. The CDR3 runs 16 residues. The V gene's germline CDR1 is SGHTA and CDR2 FQGNSA. DNA for the CDR3: TGTGCCAGCAGCTCCGGGGACATCCCGTTGGGGGAGACCCAGTACTTC. Translating gives CASSSGDIPLGETQYF.

V and J are TRBV9 and TRBJ2-1, with D possibly being TRBD2 (5 bases). The CDR3 is made up of 14 amino acids. V was shortened by 4 bases and J by 2 bases, with 10 bases between the two germline ends. Germline V lookup: CDR1 SGDLS, CDR2 YYNGEE. CDR3 DNA sequence: TGTGCCAGCAGCCCGGACGGGGCCTACAATGAGCAGTTCTTC. Protein: CASSPDGAYNEQFF.